In this sample, the clone carrying this TCR beta chain turned up many times. CDR1 is LGHNA and CDR2 is YSLEER in the germline V gene. This CDR3 has 15 amino acids. Trimming took off 0 bases at V and 2 bases at J, with 10 bases between the two ends. In TCRdb, the 5' RACE reads were re-called with MiXCR into one record per CDR3 protein. This sample carries roughly 150,000 distinct CDR3 sequences, approximately 6.7% of them seen once, and the ten largest clones take 2.5%. These data originate in a study of T cells after yellow fever vaccination. Material: CD4+ T cells sorted from PBMCs, obtained 5 days after the first yellow fever vaccination. V usage is TRBV4-3 and J usage is TRBJ1-2; D is uncertain. This receptor was taken from a man between 18 and 35 years old who received the YFV17D yellow fever vaccine. CDR3 coding DNA: TGCGCCAGCAGCCAAGATTTTGGATCCAACTATGGCTACACCTTC. Translated: CASSQDFGSNYGYTF.